Listed here is a single TCR beta chain. The antigen this receptor binds is unknown. Read data end 3 residues before the CDR3 end; the end is taken from the germline J gene. The immunoSEQ assay used multiplex PCR to amplify TCR beta CDR3 regions from an average of approximately 1,100 ng of genomic DNA per sample. Primer bias was corrected in the assay by using a complete synthetic TCR repertoire to establish an amplification baseline. The amplicons were sequenced on the Illumina platform. The published analysis was carried out like this. Sequences were error-corrected by clustering with frequency ratios and a modified nearest-neighbor algorithm, then analyzed in the immunoSEQ Analyzer with IMGT gene definitions. At each rarefaction depth, TCR richness and evenness were averaged across 20 rarefaction repeats, and any sample with fewer sequences than the depth was left out. Relative abundances of V, D and J genes were compared between groups using Wilcoxon rank sum tests, with FDR correction applied. Blinded duplicates gave an intraclass correlation of around 95% for TCR richness and an average of around 83% across 70 or so gene segments. Sourced from immuneACCESS, this table was stored by TCRdb with only in-frame sequences that have V and J called. A share of the clones is absent; for the studies checked, an unresolved V gene accounts for under half, and the remainder has no known explanation. V and J calls plus clone size are reproduced from that table; the DNA served to infer D and trimming. This sample's table carries roughly 32,000 clones. Of the sample, 3% to 4% falls within the top ten clones.

The record originates from a study of T cells in women clearing cervical HPV infection (dated by TCRdb to between 2018 and 2020). About the full investigation: Cases were about 25 women with histologically confirmed HPV16-related CIN3 or worse, including 2 invasive cancers. The controls were about 25 women whose single incident HPV16 infection cleared within 12 months with no development of precancer or cancer. Blood from cases was collected at the visit where the lesion was first found, while blood from controls was collected once the infection could no longer be detected. For cases, a median interval of about 150 days, with an interquartile range of 90 to 200 days, was observed between lesion detection and blood sampling. Because only a few women had HLA typing data, the possibility that HLA type acted as a confounder could not be ruled out. The exploratory proof-of-principle case-control study was nested within the Guanacaste HPV Natural History Study in Costa Rica and compared TCR repertoires across cervical HPV16 outcomes. Cases and controls were matched on year of sample collection and on age within five years. A median age of roughly 33 years was observed in cases versus roughly 40 in controls, and no significant differences in baseline characteristics were found. In the parent cohort, roughly 9,700 women aged 18 or older were enrolled in Guanacaste, Costa Rica, during about 1993 to 1994 and then followed for approximately 7 years. Quality controls consisted of five blinded duplicates per group, for a total of about 60 samples made up of approximately 50 participants and about ten replicates. The investigation overall reported the following: Because of the cross-sectional design, the study could not determine whether the associations came before infection or resulted from infection, and neither effector/memory subsets nor HPV-specific T cells were isolated. TRBV6-7 relative abundance was lower in cases than in controls (0.11% versus 0.16%; Bonferroni P = 0.0008). Cases were distinguished from controls with an estimated AUC of 0.65 to 0.85 by random forest classifiers combining richness and V gene abundances. Across sequencing depths, CIN3+ cases showed significantly higher TCR repertoire richness than controls, but evenness did not differ between the groups. Because T-cell numbers per sample were unknown, differences in richness could reflect varying T-cell content rather than repertoire biology.

Every participant had a single incident cervical HPV16 infection, and women with prevalent HPV16 infections were excluded. Cervical HPV DNA was detected by MY09/MY11 PCR, and genotyping was performed by dot-blot hybridization. Around 15 mL of heparinized blood were centrifuged, and the buffy coat was aliquoted, frozen at -30°C, then stored at -80°C. QIAGEN kits were used to extract genomic DNA from buffy coat specimens. Measured from the cysteine to the phenylalanine, the CDR3 is 14 residues long. Only the CDR3 bases that were read are kept: 33 of them, in frame from base 1. Trimming at the junction amounts to 1 base on V and 1 base on J, and the germline ends lie 8 bases apart. For CDR1 and CDR2, the germline V gene lists SGHRS and YFSETQ.

Recombination linked TRBV5-1 to TRBJ2-5; the D segment cannot be called with confidence. The sample taken for sequencing was blood buffy coat. The clonotype originates from a woman aged 18-69 years with a cervical HPV16 infection that either progressed to CIN3+ or cleared (not recorded which). CDR3 DNA, as far as it was read: TGCGCCAGCAGCTTGTTTTCTAGCCAAGAGACC. It codes for CASSLFSSQET. The whole CDR3 protein reads CASSLFSSQETQYF.